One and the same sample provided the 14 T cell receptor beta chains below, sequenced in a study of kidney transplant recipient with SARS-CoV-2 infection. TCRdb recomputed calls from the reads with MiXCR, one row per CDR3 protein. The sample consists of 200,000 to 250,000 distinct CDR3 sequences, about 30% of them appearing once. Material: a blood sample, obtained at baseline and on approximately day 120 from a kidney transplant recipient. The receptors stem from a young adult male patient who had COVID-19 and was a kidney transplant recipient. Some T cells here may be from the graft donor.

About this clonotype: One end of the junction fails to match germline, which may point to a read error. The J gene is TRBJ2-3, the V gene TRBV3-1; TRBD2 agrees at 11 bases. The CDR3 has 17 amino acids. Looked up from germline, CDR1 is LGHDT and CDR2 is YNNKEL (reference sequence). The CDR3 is CASGQDRTSGSTDTQYF. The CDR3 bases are TGTGCCAGCGGCCAAGATAGGACTAGCGGGAGCACAGATACGCAGTATTTT.

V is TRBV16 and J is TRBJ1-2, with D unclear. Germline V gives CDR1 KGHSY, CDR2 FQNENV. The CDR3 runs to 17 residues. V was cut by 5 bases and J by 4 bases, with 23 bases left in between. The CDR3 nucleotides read TGTGCCAGCAGCTTCAGGCTGGTCGTTAGAAAGACCTATGGCTACACCTTC. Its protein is CASSFRLVVRKTYGYTF.

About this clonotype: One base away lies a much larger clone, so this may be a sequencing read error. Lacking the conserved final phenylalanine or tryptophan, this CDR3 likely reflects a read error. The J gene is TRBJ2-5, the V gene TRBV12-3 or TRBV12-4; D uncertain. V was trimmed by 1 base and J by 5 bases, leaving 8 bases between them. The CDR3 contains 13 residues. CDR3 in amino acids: CASSLVSWETQYL. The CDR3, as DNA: TGTGCCAGCAGTTTAGTTAGTTGGGAGACCCAGTACTTA.

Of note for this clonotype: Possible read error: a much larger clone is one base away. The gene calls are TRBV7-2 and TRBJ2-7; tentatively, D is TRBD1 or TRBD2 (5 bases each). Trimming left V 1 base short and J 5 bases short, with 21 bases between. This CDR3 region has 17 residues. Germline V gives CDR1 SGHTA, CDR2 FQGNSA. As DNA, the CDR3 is TGTGCCAGCAGCTTAGGGCCTACAGGTGGGACGAATCACGAGCAGTACTTC. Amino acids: CASSLGPTGGTNHEQYF.

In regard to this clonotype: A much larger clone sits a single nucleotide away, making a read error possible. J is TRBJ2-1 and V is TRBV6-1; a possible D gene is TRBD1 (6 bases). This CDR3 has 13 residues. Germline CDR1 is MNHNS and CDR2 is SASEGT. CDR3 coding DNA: TGTGCCAGCGGTGAAGTGGGGGCACGGGAGCAGTTCTTC. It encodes CASGEVGAREQFF.

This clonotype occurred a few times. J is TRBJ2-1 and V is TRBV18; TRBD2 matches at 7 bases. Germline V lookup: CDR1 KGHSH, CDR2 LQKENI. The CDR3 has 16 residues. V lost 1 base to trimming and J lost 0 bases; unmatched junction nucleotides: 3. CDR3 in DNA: TGTGCCAGCTCACCACGGCTAGCGGCCTCCTACAATGAGCAGTTCTTC. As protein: CASSPRLAASYNEQFF. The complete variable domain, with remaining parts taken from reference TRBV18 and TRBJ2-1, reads NAGVMQNPRHLVRRRGQEARLRCSPMKGHSHVYWYRQLPEEGLKFMVYLQKENIIDESGMPKERFSAEFPKEGPSILRIQQVVRGDSAAYFCASSPRLAASYNEQFFGPGTRLTVL.

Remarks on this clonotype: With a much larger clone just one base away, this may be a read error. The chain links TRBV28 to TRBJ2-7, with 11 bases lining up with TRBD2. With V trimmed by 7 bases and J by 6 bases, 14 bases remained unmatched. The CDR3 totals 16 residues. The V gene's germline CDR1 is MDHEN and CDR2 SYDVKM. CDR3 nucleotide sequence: TGTGCCAGCAATTTTTCTCTAGCGGGAGGCTGTCTCGAGCAGTACTTC. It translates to CASNFSLAGGCLEQYF.

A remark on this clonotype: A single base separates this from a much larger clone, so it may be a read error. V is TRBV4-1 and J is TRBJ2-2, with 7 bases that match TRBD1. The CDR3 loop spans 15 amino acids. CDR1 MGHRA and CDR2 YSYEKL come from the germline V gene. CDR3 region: CAGSRQGANTGELFF. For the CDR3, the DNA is TGCGCCGGCAGCCGACAGGGTGCGAACACCGGGGAGCTGTTTTTT.

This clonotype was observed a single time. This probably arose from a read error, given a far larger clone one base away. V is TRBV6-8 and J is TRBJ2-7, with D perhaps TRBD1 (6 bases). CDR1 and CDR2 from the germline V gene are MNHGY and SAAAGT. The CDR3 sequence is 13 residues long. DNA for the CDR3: TGTGCCAGCAGTCTGGACAGCTCCTACGAGCAGTGCTTC. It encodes CASSLDSSYEQCF.

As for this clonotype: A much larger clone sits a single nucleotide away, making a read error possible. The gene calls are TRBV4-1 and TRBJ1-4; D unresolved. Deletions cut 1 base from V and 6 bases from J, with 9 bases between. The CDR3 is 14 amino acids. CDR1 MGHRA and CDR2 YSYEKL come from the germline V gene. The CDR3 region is CASSQGPSDEKLFF. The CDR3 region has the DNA TGCGCCAGCAGCCAAGGTCCCTCTGATGAAAAACTGTTTTTT.

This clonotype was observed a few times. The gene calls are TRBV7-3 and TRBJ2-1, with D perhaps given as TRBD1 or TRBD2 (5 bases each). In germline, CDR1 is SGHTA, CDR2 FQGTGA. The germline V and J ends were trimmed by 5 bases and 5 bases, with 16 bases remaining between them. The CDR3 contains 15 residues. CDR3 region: CASSLTGTLNNEQFF. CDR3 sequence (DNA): TGTGCCAGCAGCCTCACCGGGACCCTGAACAATGAGCAGTTCTTC.

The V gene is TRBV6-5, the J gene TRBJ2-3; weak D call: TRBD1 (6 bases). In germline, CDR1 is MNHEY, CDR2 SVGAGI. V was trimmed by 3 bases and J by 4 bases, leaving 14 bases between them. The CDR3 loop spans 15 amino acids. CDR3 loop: CASSYKGENADTQYF. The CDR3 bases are TGTGCCAGCAGTTATAAGGGGGAGAACGCAGATACGCAGTATTTT.

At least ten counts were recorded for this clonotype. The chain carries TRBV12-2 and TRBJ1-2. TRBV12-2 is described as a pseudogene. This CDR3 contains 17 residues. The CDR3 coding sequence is TGTGCAAGTCGCTTTTATTGGACTCCACGAAAGACCTATGGCTACACCTTC. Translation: CASRFYWTPRKTYGYTF.

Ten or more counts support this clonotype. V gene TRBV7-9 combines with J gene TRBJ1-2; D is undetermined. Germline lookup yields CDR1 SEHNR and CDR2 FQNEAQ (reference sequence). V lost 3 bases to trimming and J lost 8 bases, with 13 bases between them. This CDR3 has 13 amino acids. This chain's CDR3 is CASSLPSARGYTF. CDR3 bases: TGTGCCAGCAGCTTGCCGTCGGCCCGGGGCTACACCTTC.